A single sample is the source of the 9 T cell receptor beta chains below, sequenced in a study of T cells in localized non-small cell lung cancer. The data were produced by immunoSEQ multiplex PCR, yet TCRdb's version contains in-frame clones alone and is incomplete. The sample holds some 80,000 clones, roughly 86% seen once. The specimen was peripheral blood, collected before any cancer treatment. These receptor sequences come from a man aged 35-75 years with stage I lung adenocarcinoma.

A single count supports this clone. The genes are TRBV19 and TRBJ2-7; 7 bases agree with TRBD1. Trimming at V came to 4 bases and at J to 5 bases, leaving 11 bases not matched to a gene. The CDR3 has 15 residues. Germline loops: CDR1 LNHDA, CDR2 SQIVND (reference sequence). For the CDR3, the DNA is TGTGCCAGTAGTACCAGACTCGACAGGGCCAACGAGCAGTACTTC. Amino acids: CASSTRLDRANEQYF.

The chain recombines TRBV11-3 with TRBJ2-1, with unresolved D. The CDR3 loop spans 13 amino acids. V shed 1 base and J shed 5 bases, with 6 bases lying between them. Germline CDR1 is SGHNT and CDR2 is YENEEA. In DNA, the CDR3 is TGTGCCAGCAGCTTAGGGTGGAACAATGAGCAGTTCTTC. Residues: CASSLGWNNEQFF.

This clone was picked up one time. The chain links TRBV14 to TRBJ2-5, with a possible D match to TRBD1 (6 bases). V lost 1 base and J 4 bases, leaving 13 bases between the germline ends. Per germline, CDR1 SGHDN and CDR2 FVKESK. The CDR3 spans 15 residues. In DNA form, the CDR3 reads TGTGCCAGCAGCCAAGTCAGGGGCGTAGGAGAGACCCAGTACTTC. This translates into CASSQVRGVGETQYF.

The rearrangement uses TRBV7-3 and TRBJ2-1; 16 bases map to TRBD2. This CDR3 spans 19 amino acids. The germline gives CDR1 SGHTA, CDR2 FQGTGA. With 8 bases clipped from V and 2 bases from J, the junction kept 12 bases outside the gene matches. The CDR3 reads CASALRGLAGGPPYNEQFF. The CDR3 DNA is TGTGCCAGCGCGCTAAGGGGACTAGCGGGAGGGCCTCCCTACAATGAGCAGTTCTTC.

V gene TRBV7-9 combines with J gene TRBJ2-1; D is possibly TRBD2 (5 bases). Germline CDR1 is SEHNR and CDR2 is FQNEAQ (reference sequence). The CDR3 contains 13 residues. V was trimmed by 1 base and J by 7 bases, leaving 8 bases between them. The CDR3 loop is CASSLGGFNEQFF. The CDR3 bases are TGTGCCAGCAGCTTAGGCGGGTTTAATGAGCAGTTCTTC. The full variable domain, in which reference TRBV7-9 and TRBJ2-1 provide the parts outside the CDR3, is DTGVSQNPRHKITKRGQNVTFRCDPISEHNRLYWYRQTLGQGPEFLTYFQNEAQLEKSRLLSDRFSAERPKGSFSTLEIQRTEQGDSAMYLCASSLGGFNEQFFGPGTRLTVL.

The V gene is TRBV6-8, the J gene TRBJ2-7; perhaps D is TRBD1 or TRBD2 (6 bases each). This CDR3 comprises 21 residues. In germline, CDR1 is MNHGY, CDR2 SAAAGT. Trimming took off 2 bases at V and 4 bases at J, with 33 bases between the two ends. CDR3 sequence reads: CASSYGRTAGWIGTSGYEQYF. CDR3 coding DNA: TGTGCCAGCAGTTACGGTAGGACAGCCGGGTGGATAGGGACTTCTGGATACGAGCAGTACTTC.

V and J are TRBV28 and TRBJ2-7; D is undetermined. This CDR3 region has 14 residues. CDR1 and CDR2 (germline): MDHEN, SYDVKM. V lost 10 bases and J lost 1, with 17 bases in between. The CDR3 spells CATSGVLDSYEQYF. The CDR3 coding sequence is TGTGCCACCTCTGGGGTCTTAGATTCCTACGAGCAGTACTTC.

Turning to this clone: Other DNA sequences in this sample translate to the same CDR3. This sequence joins TRBV6-5 and TRBJ2-7; possibly TRBD2 for D (5 bases). The ends were cut back, 5 bases at V and 4 bases at J, with 6 bases in the middle. The CDR3 is 11 amino acids. Per germline, CDR1 MNHEY and CDR2 SVGAGI. CDR3 DNA: TGTGCCAGCAGTACGGGGTACGAGCAGTACTTC. It encodes CASSTGYEQYF.

The CDR3 DNA reads TGCGCCAGCAGCCAAGCAACTAGCGGGGGGGCCTACAATGAGCAGTTCTTC. Its protein is CASSQATSGGAYNEQFF. The chain is built from TRBV4-3 and TRBJ2-1; TRBD2 aligns across 13 bases. CDR1 is LGHNA, CDR2 YSLEER, per germline. This CDR3 is 17 amino acids long. J gave up 2 bases and V 1 base, and 2 bases lay outside the gene matches.